The 25 T cell receptor beta chains listed next were all sequenced from one sample in a study of T cells after yellow fever vaccination. Using its own MiXCR run on the 5' RACE reads, TCRdb lists one record per CDR3 protein. The sample shows some 500,000 distinct CDR3 sequences, about 14% of them seen only once. The sample consisted of PBMCs, taken on the day of the yellow fever booster vaccination. The receptors derive from a man aged 30-40 years who received the YFV17D yellow fever vaccine.

This clonotype has a handful of counts. The chain links TRBV11-1 to TRBJ2-3; the match to TRBD2 covers 9 bases. This CDR3 spans 18 amino acids. CDR1 is SGHAT, CDR2 FQDESV, per germline (reference sequence). The V gene end was trimmed by 5 bases and the J gene end by 0 bases; junction bases not matched to a gene: 12. The CDR3 coding sequence is TGTGCCAGCAGCCCGCTGACTAGCGGAGTCCCTAGCACAGATACGCAGTATTTT. Translating it yields CASSPLTSGVPSTDTQYF.

This CDR3 is CASSLRTALTPYGYTF. CDR3 coding DNA: TGTGCCAGCAGCTTAAGGACGGCCCTTACCCCCTATGGCTACACCTTC. The chain employs TRBV7-9 and TRBJ1-2, with D unclear. The CDR3 contains 16 residues. Germline lookup yields CDR1 SEHNR and CDR2 FQNEAQ (reference sequence). V was cut by 2 bases and J by 4 bases, with 17 bases left in between.

The table lists this clonotype with many counts. V and J are TRBV5-1 and TRBJ2-2; TRBD1 might be the D (6 bases). Trimming cost V 4 bases and J 1 base, with 14 bases left between them. Germline V gene sequence: CDR1 SGHRS, CDR2 YFSETQ. This CDR3 region has 16 residues. The CDR3 DNA reads TGCGCCAGCAGCGAAACTAAGGGACAGAACACCGGGGAGCTGTTTTTT. Translated, it gives CASSETKGQNTGELFF.

The CDR3 sequence is CASSDPGQGAGGYTF. The CDR3 coding sequence is TGTGCCAGCAGTGACCCCGGACAGGGGGCGGGAGGCTACACCTTC. The chain is built from TRBV25-1 and TRBJ1-2, with 11 bases lining up with TRBD1. Germline CDR1 reads MGHDK; CDR2 reads SYGVNS. CDR3 length: 15 amino acids. Germline trimming cut 3 bases from V and 8 bases from J; bases unmatched to any gene: 8.

The chain joins TRBV5-1 to TRBJ2-3; D not certain. Between the trimmed V and J ends, which lost 2 bases and 6 bases, there was a span of 13 bases. This CDR3 region has 14 residues. CDR1 SGHRS and CDR2 YFSETQ come from the germline V gene. CDR3 loop: CASSLQGLADTQYF. Here the CDR3 DNA reads TGCGCCAGCAGCTTACAAGGGTTGGCGGATACGCAGTATTTT. The full variable domain, with the rest looked up from reference TRBV5-1 and TRBJ2-3, is KAGVTQTPRYLIKTRGQQVTLSCSPISGHRSVSWYQQTPGQGLQFLFEYFSETQRNKGNFPGRFSGRQFSNSRSEMNVSTLELGDSALYLCASSLQGLADTQYFGPGTRLTVL.

V usage is TRBV20-1 and J usage is TRBJ2-1; TRBD2 agrees at 12 bases. The CDR3 is made up of 15 amino acids. Germline CDR1 reads DFQATT; CDR2 reads SNEGSKA (reference sequence). Trimming cost V 3 bases and J 7 bases; bases outside gene matches: 7. CDR3 protein: CSASPLTSGRNEQFF. The CDR3 DNA follows: TGCAGTGCTAGCCCCCTGACTAGCGGGAGAAATGAGCAGTTCTTC.

This clonotype was counted only a few times. CDR3 bases: TGCGCCAGCACCACGACCGGGACTAGCGGCACAGATACGCAGTATTTT. Its translation: CASTTTGTSGTDTQYF. The rearrangement links TRBV5-1 to TRBJ2-3; 10 bases are shared with TRBD2. Trimming removed 6 bases from V and 1 base from J; junction bases left unmatched: 8. The CDR3 is made up of 16 amino acids. Per the germline V gene, CDR1 is SGHRS and CDR2 is YFSETQ.

This clonotype has more than one count but fewer than ten. The J gene is TRBJ2-7, the V gene TRBV12-3 or TRBV12-4; 11 nucleotides agree with TRBD2. Unmatched junction bases numbered 6, after V lost 6 bases and J lost 5 bases. The CDR3 is 14 amino acids. The CDR3 here is CASRATSGSNEQYF. The CDR3 DNA reads TGTGCCAGCAGAGCCACTAGCGGGAGTAACGAGCAGTACTTC.

The chain links TRBV12-3 or TRBV12-4 to TRBJ2-3; TRBD2 matches 7 bases. Losses at the gene ends were 7 bases for V and 10 bases for J; bases not matched to a gene: 8. The CDR3 runs to 12 residues. The CDR3 region has the DNA TGTGCCAGCACCCCCGGGGAGGGGTCGCAGTATTTT. This codes for CASTPGEGSQYF.

This clonotype turned up a few times. CDR3 sequence (DNA): TGTGCCAGCAGCTCCTTAGCGGGAGAGTCCTACGAGCAGTACTTC. Its translation: CASSSLAGESYEQYF. The rearrangement joins TRBV6-2 or TRBV6-3 to TRBJ2-7; 9 bases map to TRBD2. J was trimmed by 1 base and V by 6 bases; bases with no gene match: 7. Looked up from germline, CDR1 is MNHEY and CDR2 is SVGEGT. This CDR3 is built from 15 residues.

The sample holds many counts of this clonotype. The chain employs TRBV7-2 and TRBJ2-5; weak D call: TRBD1 (5 bases). The CDR3 is 13 amino acids. CDR1 and CDR2 from the germline V gene are SGHTA and FQGNSA. Trimming cost V 1 base and J 4 bases, with 7 bases left between them. The CDR3 nucleotides read TGTGCCAGCAGCTTAGTCAGGGCAGAGACCCAGTACTTC. Translation: CASSLVRAETQYF.

This clonotype was seen more than once but under ten times. The chain joins TRBV4-3 to TRBJ1-4; D not certain. Germline V CDR1 and CDR2: LGHNA, YSLEER. This CDR3 is built from 15 residues. Trimming took off 4 bases at V and 8 bases at J, with 17 bases between the two ends. DNA for the CDR3: TGCGCCAGCAGCCCAATCCGAGGCTCCGGGGAAAAACTGTTTTTT. This sequence encodes CASSPIRGSGEKLFF.

The chain links TRBV7-9 to TRBJ2-5; D gene ambiguous. V shed 9 bases and J shed 5 bases, with 16 bases lying between them. Germline assignment: CDR1 SEHNR and CDR2 FQNEAQ (reference sequence). This CDR3 contains 13 residues. For the CDR3, the DNA is TGTGCCAGTTGTCTATCGTTGGGGGAGACCCAGTACTTC. Translating gives CASCLSLGETQYF. The whole variable domain, remainder taken from reference TRBV7-9 and TRBJ2-5, is DTGVSQNPRHKITKRGQNVTFRCDPISEHNRLYWYRQTLGQGPEFLTYFQNEAQLEKSRLLSDRFSAERPKGSFSTLEIQRTEQGDSAMYLCASCLSLGETQYFGPGTRLLVL.

This clonotype was observed a few times. V is TRBV15 and J is TRBJ2-2; D is perhaps TRBD1 (6 bases). CDR3 length: 17 amino acids. Trimming removed 0 bases at V and 1 base at J, with 12 bases between. Germline V gene sequence: CDR1 LNHNV, CDR2 YYDKDF (reference sequence). The CDR3 sequence is CATSRDTGQLNTGELFF. The CDR3 bases are TGTGCCACCAGCAGAGATACCGGACAGTTGAACACCGGGGAGCTGTTTTTT.

This clonotype came up a few times. The chain carries TRBV27 and TRBJ2-7; 9 bases agree with TRBD1. The trim removed 4 bases at V and 5 bases at J, leaving 9 bases unmatched. The CDR3 loop spans 15 amino acids. Germline V gene data show CDR1 as MNHEY and CDR2 as SMNVEV (reference sequence). The CDR3 sequence is CASSSPGTGNHEQYF. CDR3 DNA sequence: TGTGCCAGCAGTTCCCCCGGGACAGGGAACCACGAGCAGTACTTC.

In this sample, this clonotype turned up a few times. One end of the junction does not line up with germline, which may come from a read error. This chain links TRBV12-3 or TRBV12-4 with TRBJ1-1; D uncertain. The CDR3 runs 13 residues. CDR3 sequence (DNA): TGTGCCAGCAGGTTAGCTAGGGACACTGAAGCTTTCTTT. It is translated as CASRLARDTEAFF.

The genes are TRBV7-2 and TRBJ2-3; the D gene is possibly TRBD2 (5 bases). CDR3 size: 14 residues. V gave up 7 bases and J gave up 0 bases, with 11 bases separating them. CDR1 SGHTA and CDR2 FQGNSA come from the germline V gene. In DNA form, the CDR3 reads TGTGCCAGCAACACTCCGGGAAGCACAGATACGCAGTATTTT. Amino acid sequence: CASNTPGSTDTQYF.

The chain combines TRBV4-2 with TRBJ1-1, with TRBD1 matching 7 bases. The CDR3 extends over 14 amino acids. V was pared by 2 bases and J by 3 bases, with 3 bases of the junction left unmatched. Germline lookup yields CDR1 LGHNA and CDR2 YNFKEQ. In DNA, the CDR3 is TGTGCCAGCAGCCAAAACCAGGGGGACACTGAAGCTTTCTTT. Its protein product is CASSQNQGDTEAFF.

The CDR3 loop reads CSATDSRRTDTQYF. Here the CDR3 DNA reads TGCAGTGCAACCGACAGCCGGAGAACAGATACGCAGTATTTT. This chain joins TRBV20-1 and TRBJ2-3; weak D call: TRBD1 (5 bases). This CDR3 comprises 14 residues. V dropped 6 bases and J dropped 3 bases, with 16 bases sitting between them. Germline V gene data show CDR1 as DFQATT and CDR2 as SNEGSKA (reference sequence).

This chain uses TRBV4-3 with TRBJ2-7; D may be TRBD2 (6 bases). There are 15 residues in the CDR3. In germline, CDR1 is LGHNA, CDR2 YSLEER. V lost 1 base to trimming and J lost 2 bases, with 12 bases between them. The CDR3 region is CASSQGGGRAYEQYF. CDR3 DNA sequence: TGCGCCAGCAGCCAAGGGGGAGGACGGGCCTACGAGCAGTACTTC.

The chain employs TRBV5-1 and TRBJ1-1; the D is unclear. From germline, CDR1 is SGHRS and CDR2 YFSETQ. The V end was cut by 0 bases, the J end by 1 base, with 10 bases between. There are 15 residues in the CDR3. CDR3 loop: CASSLGASTNTEAFF. The CDR3 DNA is TGCGCCAGCAGCTTGGGGGCGTCTACGAACACTGAAGCTTTCTTT.

This clonotype was seen only a few times. The CDR3 spells CASSLLFGTGELFF. DNA of the CDR3: TGTGCCAGCAGCTTATTATTCGGAACCGGGGAGCTGTTTTTT. The genes are TRBV11-2 and TRBJ2-2; D remains unclear. The CDR3 sequence is 14 residues long. Trimming pared 2 bases from V and 5 bases from J, leaving 9 bases between. CDR1 SGHAT and CDR2 FQNNGV come from the germline V gene.

This clonotype has only a few counts. The gene calls are TRBV6-2 or TRBV6-3 and TRBJ1-1; D not resolved. Looked up from germline, CDR1 is MNHEY and CDR2 is SVGEGT. The CDR3 spans 15 residues. Trimming removed 2 bases at V and 0 bases at J, with 10 bases between. The CDR3 spells CASSYGNFMNTEAFF. The DNA for the CDR3 is TGTGCCAGCAGTTACGGCAACTTCATGAACACTGAAGCTTTCTTT.

This clonotype was picked up a small number of times. The V call is TRBV20-1, the J call TRBJ2-3; D remains unclear. This CDR3 is 13 amino acids long. Germline V gives CDR1 DFQATT, CDR2 SNEGSKA (reference sequence). V shed 0 bases and J shed 9 bases, with 13 bases lying between them. CDR3 sequence: CSARETSKATQYF. The CDR3 nucleotides are TGCAGTGCTAGAGAAACGTCCAAAGCCACGCAGTATTTT.

The rearrangement uses TRBV20-1 and TRBJ2-7, with D maybe TRBD1 (5 bases). The V gene lost 7 bases and the J gene lost 3 bases, with 10 bases spanning the gap. The CDR3 loop spans 11 amino acids. Germline V lookup: CDR1 DFQATT, CDR2 SNEGSKA (reference sequence). In DNA, the CDR3 is TGCAGTGTGAAGGGGAACTACGAGCAGTACTTC. Translating gives CSVKGNYEQYF.